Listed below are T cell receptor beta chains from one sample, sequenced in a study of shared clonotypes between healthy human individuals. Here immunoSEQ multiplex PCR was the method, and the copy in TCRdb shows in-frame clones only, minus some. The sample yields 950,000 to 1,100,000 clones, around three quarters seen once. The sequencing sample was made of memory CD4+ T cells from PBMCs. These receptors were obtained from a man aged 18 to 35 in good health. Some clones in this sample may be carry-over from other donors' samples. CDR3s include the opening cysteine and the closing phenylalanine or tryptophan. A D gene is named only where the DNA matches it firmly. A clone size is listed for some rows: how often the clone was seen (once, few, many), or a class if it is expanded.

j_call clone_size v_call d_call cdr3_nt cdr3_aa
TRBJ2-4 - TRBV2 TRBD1 TGTGCCAGCAGCCGGGACAGGGGAGGGTGGGCCAAAAACATTCAGTACTTC CASSRDRGGWAKNIQYF
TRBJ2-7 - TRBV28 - TGTGCCAGCAGGGGGCGCGGGTACGAGCAGTACTTC CASRGRGYEQYF
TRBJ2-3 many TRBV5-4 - TGTGCCAGCAGCTTGGGTGCGGGGGCTGTCGCAGATACGCAGTATTTT CASSLGAGAVADTQYF
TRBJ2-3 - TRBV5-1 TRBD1 TGCGCCAGCAGCAAAACAGGGGGGCAGTATTTT CASSKTGGQYF
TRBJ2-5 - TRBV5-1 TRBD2 TGCGCCAGCAGCCTGCTTGGGACTAGTGGGCAAGAGACCCAGTACTTC CASSLLGTSGQETQYF
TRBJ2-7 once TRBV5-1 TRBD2 TGCGCCAGCAGCTTGGCCGTCTTAGCGGGATCCTCCCTTGGCGAGCAGTACTTC CASSLAVLAGSSLGEQYF
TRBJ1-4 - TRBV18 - TGTGCCAGCTCACCAAGCCAGCGTAATGAAAAACTGTTTTTT CASSPSQRNEKLFF
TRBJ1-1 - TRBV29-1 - TGCAGCGTTTCAGGGGTGGCGGGGAACACTGAAGCTTTCTTT CSVSGVAGNTEAFF
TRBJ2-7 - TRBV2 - TGTGCCAGCCTACCTGGGGGACGGCGCCCTTACGAGCAGTACTTC CASLPGGRRPYEQYF
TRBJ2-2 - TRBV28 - TGTGCCAGCAGCCAAACCTGGGCCTTGAACACCGGGGAGCTGTTTTTT CASSQTWALNTGELFF
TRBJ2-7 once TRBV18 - TGTGCCAGCTCACTCTCCTTGTCCTACGAGCAGTACTTC CASSLSLSYEQYF
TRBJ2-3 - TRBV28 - TGTGCCAGCAGTTTAGTAGGGTCCGGAGATACGCAGTATTTT CASSLVGSGDTQYF
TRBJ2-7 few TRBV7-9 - TGTGCCAGCCTTCCGCCCGGGACTCACAGGAGATACGAGCAGTACTTC CASLPPGTHRRYEQYF
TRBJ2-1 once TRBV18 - TGTGCCAGCTCACTATTGCTCGGAGGTGATCGGGAGTTCTTC CASSLLLGGDREFF
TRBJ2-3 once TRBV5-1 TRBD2 TGCGCCAGCAGCTTATCGACTAGCGGGAGGGGGCCAGATACGCAGTATTTT CASSLSTSGRGPDTQYF
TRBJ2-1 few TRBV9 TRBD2 TGTGCCAGCAGCGCATTGGCTAGCGGGAACGATGAGCAGTTCTTC CASSALASGNDEQFF
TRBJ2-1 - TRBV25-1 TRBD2 TGTGCCAGCAGTCCGGCCGGAGCGGGAGTTGAGCAGTTCTTC CASSPAGAGVEQFF
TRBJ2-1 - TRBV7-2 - TGTGCCAGCAGCTTAGCCCAGGCGGCTCGCCATGAGCAGTTCTTC CASSLAQAARHEQFF
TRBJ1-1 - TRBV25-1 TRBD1 TGTGCCAGCAGTGAATGGACAGGGAGTACTGAAGCTTTCTTT CASSEWTGSTEAFF
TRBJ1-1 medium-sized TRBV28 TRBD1 TGTGCCAGCAGTAATAACAGGGGGGCTTTCTTT CASSNNRGAFF
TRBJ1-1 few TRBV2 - TGTGCCAGCAGTGTTAGCGGGGGAGCTTTCTTT CASSVSGGAFF
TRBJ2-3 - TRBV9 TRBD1 TGTGCCAGCAGCGGTCGACAGGGGGCAGATACGCAGTATTTT CASSGRQGADTQYF
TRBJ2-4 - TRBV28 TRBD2 TGTGCCAGCCCGCCAAGCGGGGCAGCTCAGGACATTCAGTACTTC CASPPSGAAQDIQYF
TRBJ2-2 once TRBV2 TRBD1 TGTGCCAGCAGTCCTGGACAGGGTTACGGGGAGCTGTTTTTT CASSPGQGYGELFF
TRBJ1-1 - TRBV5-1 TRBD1 TGCGCCAGCAGCCCGGACAGGGCGGACACTGAAGCTTTCTTT CASSPDRADTEAFF
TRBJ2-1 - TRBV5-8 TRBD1 TGTGCCAGCAGCTTGGGGGGGACAGGCTACAATGAGCAGTTCTTC CASSLGGTGYNEQFF
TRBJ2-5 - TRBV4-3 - TGCGCCAGCAGCCAGGCAACGGGGCGAGAGACCCAGTACTTC CASSQATGRETQYF
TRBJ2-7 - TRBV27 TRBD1 TGTGCCAGCAGGCCATCCGGGACAGTTGGCTACGAGCAGTACTTC CASRPSGTVGYEQYF
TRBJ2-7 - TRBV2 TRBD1 TGTGCCAGCAGTGTCGGAGGACAGGGGGCGAAGGGAGAGCAGTACTTC CASSVGGQGAKGEQYF
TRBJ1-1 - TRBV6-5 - TGTGCCAGCAGTCCCAAAACAACAGGAGTCACTGAAGCTTTCTTT CASSPKTTGVTEAFF
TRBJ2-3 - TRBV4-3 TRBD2 TGCGCCAGCAGCCACCACCTTCGGGGTAGCGGGAAGGATACGCAGTATTTT CASSHHLRGSGKDTQYF
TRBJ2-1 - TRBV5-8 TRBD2 TGTGCCAGCAGCGCTCAAAGGCTAGCGGACAATGAGCAGTTCTTC CASSAQRLADNEQFF
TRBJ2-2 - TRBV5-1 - TGCGCCAGCAGCTTGTACAGCCGTGACACCGGGGAGCTGTTTTTT CASSLYSRDTGELFF
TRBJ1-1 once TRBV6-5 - TGTGCCAGCAGTTACCAGGAACCGAACACTGAAGCTTTCTTT CASSYQEPNTEAFF
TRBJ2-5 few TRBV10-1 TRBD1 TGCGCCAGCAGGGGGACAGGGGTTCGGAAGACCCAGTACTTC CASRGTGVRKTQYF
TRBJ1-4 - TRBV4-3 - TGCGCCAGCAGCCAAGTTGGGCAGGGACCTGAAAAACTGTTTTTT CASSQVGQGPEKLFF
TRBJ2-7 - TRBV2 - TGTGCCAGCAGTGAACAGGGGGGAAACGAGCAGTACTTC CASSEQGGNEQYF
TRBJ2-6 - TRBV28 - TGTGCCAGCGGTGGCCCTGGGGCCAACGTCCTGACTTTC CASGGPGANVLTF
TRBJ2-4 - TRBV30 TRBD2 TGTGCCTGGTTAAAGCCAGGACTAGCGGGAGGGAGCAAAAACATTCAGTACTTC CAWLKPGLAGGSKNIQYF
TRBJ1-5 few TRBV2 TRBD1 TGTGCCAGCAGTGCTTCGACAGGGCATCAGCCCCAGCATTTT CASSASTGHQPQHF
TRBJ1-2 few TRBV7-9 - TGTGCCAGCAGCGACGGCCCCTACACCTTC CASSDGPYTF
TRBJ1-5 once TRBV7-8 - TGTGCCAGCAGCTCTATTCGGGGGGCGCGGAGCAATCAGCCCCAGCATTTT CASSSIRGARSNQPQHF
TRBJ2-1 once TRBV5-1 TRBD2 TGCGCCAGCAGCTCTCTGCCGGGACTAGCGGGAGGGAGCTCCTACAATGAGCAGTTCTTC CASSSLPGLAGGSSYNEQFF
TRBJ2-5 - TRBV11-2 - TGTGCCAGCAGCCACCAAGAGACCCAGTACTTC CASSHQETQYF
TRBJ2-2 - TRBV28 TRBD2 TGTGCCAGCACCGTGCGGACTAGCGGGAGGCGGAACACCGGGGAGCTGTTTTTT CASTVRTSGRRNTGELFF
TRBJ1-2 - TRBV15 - TGTGCCACCAGCAGAAACACGGGAGGAAATGGCTACACCTTC CATSRNTGGNGYTF
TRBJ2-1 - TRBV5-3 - TGTGCCAGAAGCTTGGCTAGCGCGCCATCCTACAATGAGCAGTTCTTC CARSLASAPSYNEQFF
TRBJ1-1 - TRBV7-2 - TGTGCCAGCAGCCAGCAAGGGGGGCTGGGCACTGAAGCTTTCTTT CASSQQGGLGTEAFF
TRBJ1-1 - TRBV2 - TGTGCCAGTTCCCCGGACAGACTGACTGAAGCTTTCTTT CASSPDRLTEAFF